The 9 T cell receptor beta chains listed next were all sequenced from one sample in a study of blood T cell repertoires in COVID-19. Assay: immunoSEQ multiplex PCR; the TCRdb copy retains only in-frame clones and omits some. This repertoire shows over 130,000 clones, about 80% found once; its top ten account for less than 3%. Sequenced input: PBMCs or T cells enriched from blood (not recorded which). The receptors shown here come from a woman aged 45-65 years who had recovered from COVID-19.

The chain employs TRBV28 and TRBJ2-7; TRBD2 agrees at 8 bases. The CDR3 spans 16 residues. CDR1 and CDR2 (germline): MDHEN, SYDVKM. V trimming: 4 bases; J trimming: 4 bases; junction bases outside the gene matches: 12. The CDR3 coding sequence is TGTGCCAGCAGTTCTAGCGGGCTTCTAGGGGCGTACGAGCAGTACTTC. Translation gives CASSSSGLLGAYEQYF. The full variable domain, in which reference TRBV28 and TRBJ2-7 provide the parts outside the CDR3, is DVKVTQSSRYLVKRTGEKVFLECVQDMDHENMFWYRQDPGLGLRLIYFSYDVKMKEKGDIPEGYSVSREKKERFSLILESASTNQTSMYLCASSSSGLLGAYEQYFGPGTRLTVT.

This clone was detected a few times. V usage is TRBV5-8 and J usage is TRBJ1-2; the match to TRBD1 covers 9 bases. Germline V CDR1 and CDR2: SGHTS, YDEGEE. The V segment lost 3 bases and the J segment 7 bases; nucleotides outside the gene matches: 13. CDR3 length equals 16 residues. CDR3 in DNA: TGTGCCAGCAGCTCTCCGGGACAGGGTCGGTACGGTGGCTACACCTTC. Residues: CASSSPGQGRYGGYTF.

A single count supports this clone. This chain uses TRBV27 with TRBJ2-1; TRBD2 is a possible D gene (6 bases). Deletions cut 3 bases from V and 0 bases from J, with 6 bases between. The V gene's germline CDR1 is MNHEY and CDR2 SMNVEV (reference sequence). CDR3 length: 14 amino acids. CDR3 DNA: TGTGCCAGCAGTTTGCGGGGCTCCTACAATGAGCAGTTCTTC. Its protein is CASSLRGSYNEQFF.

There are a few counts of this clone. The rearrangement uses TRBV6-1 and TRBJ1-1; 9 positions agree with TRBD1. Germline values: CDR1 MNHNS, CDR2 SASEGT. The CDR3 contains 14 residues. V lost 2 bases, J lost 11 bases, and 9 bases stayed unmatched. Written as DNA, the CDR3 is TGTGCCAGCAGTGAATGGGACAGGGAGTTCTGTGCTTTCTTT. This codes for CASSEWDREFCAFF.

The CDR3 sequence: CAWLRTGGTEAFF. The DNA for the CDR3 is TGTGCCTGGCTCAGAACAGGGGGCACTGAAGCTTTCTTT. The chain recombines TRBV30 with TRBJ1-1; TRBD1 matches 8 bases. This CDR3 region has 13 residues. Trimming at V came to 5 bases and at J to 4 bases, leaving 6 bases not matched to a gene. CDR1 is GTSNPN and CDR2 is SVGIG in the germline V gene (reference sequence).

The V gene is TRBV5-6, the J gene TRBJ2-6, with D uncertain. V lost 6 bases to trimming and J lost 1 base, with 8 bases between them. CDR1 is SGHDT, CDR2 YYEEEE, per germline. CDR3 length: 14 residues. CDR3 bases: TGTGCCAGCACCTACGGGTCTGGGGCCAACGTCCTGACTTTC. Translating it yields CASTYGSGANVLTF.

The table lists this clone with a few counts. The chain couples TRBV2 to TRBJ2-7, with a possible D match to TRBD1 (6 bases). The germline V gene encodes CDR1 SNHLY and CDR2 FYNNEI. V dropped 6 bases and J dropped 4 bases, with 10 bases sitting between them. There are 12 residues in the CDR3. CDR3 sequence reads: CASRGQTYEQYF. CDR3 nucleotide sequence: TGTGCCAGCAGAGGACAGACATACGAGCAGTACTTC.

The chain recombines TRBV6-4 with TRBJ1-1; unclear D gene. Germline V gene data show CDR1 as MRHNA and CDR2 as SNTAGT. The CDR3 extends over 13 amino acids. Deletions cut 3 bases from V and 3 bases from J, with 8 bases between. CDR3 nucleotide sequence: TGTGCCAGCAGTGATAATCCTGACACTGAAGCTTTCTTT. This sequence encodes CASSDNPDTEAFF.

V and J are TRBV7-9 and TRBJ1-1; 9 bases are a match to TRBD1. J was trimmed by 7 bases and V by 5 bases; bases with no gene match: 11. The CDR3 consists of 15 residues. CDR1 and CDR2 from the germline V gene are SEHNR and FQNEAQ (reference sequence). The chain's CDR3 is CASSPGQGGVGEAFF. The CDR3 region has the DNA TGTGCCAGCAGCCCGGGACAGGGAGGGGTCGGTGAAGCTTTCTTT.